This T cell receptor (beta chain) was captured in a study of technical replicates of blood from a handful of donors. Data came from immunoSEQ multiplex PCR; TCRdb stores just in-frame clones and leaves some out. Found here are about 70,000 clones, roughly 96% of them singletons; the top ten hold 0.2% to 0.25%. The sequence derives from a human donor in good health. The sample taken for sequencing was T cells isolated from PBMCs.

The CDR3 here is CASSVRRGQGGEKLFF. In nucleotides, the CDR3 is TGTGCCAGCAGCGTACGGCGGGGACAGGGGGGTGAAAAACTGTTTTTT. The rearrangement links TRBV2 to TRBJ1-4; the match to TRBD1 covers 11 bases. The V gene's germline CDR1 is SNHLY and CDR2 FYNNEI. This CDR3 has 16 residues. J lost 7 bases, V lost 6 bases, and 10 bases had no gene match.